The 21 T cell receptor beta chains given below trace back to one sample, sequenced in a study of T cell responses to AZD1222 COVID-19 vaccine. Using immunoSEQ multiplex PCR, the repertoire was profiled, and TCRdb retains in-frame clones only, with some absent. The table has over 100,000 clones, 70% to 90% seen once; the top ten hold around a sixth. The source was peripheral blood, collected on day 0 of AZD1222 vaccination. Receptors originate from an adult in good health.

This clone has a handful of counts. The rearrangement uses TRBV7-9 and TRBJ2-3; D is possibly TRBD2 (5 bases). Germline V gives CDR1 SEHNR, CDR2 FQNEAQ (reference sequence). Trimming stripped 5 bases from V and 0 bases from J, with 15 bases between. This CDR3 is built from 16 residues. The CDR3 sequence is CASSLGAVTSTDTQYF. In nucleotides, the CDR3 is TGTGCCAGCAGCCTCGGAGCGGTGACGAGCACAGATACGCAGTATTTT.

V and J are TRBV29-1 and TRBJ2-2; D perhaps matches TRBD2 (6 bases). Trimming stripped 0 bases from V and 6 bases from J, with 17 bases between. CDR1 and CDR2 from the germline V gene are SQVTM and ANQGSEA. This CDR3 is built from 16 residues. CDR3 in DNA: TGCAGCGTTGAAGAGGGAGGAGCCGGGGAGGCCGGGGAGCTGTTTTTT. Residues: CSVEEGGAGEAGELFF.

A single count supports this clone. The gene calls are TRBV30 and TRBJ1-5, with D possibly matching TRBD1 (5 bases). CDR3 length: 13 residues. Germline CDR1 GTSNPN, CDR2 SVGIG (reference sequence). Trimming stripped 2 bases from V and 7 bases from J, with 12 bases between. The CDR3 coding sequence is TGTGCCTGGAGTCGGGCCGAGGGGCAGCCCCAGCATTTT. Translation gives CAWSRAEGQPQHF.

The V gene is TRBV10-3, the J gene TRBJ2-5; D remains ambiguous. The CDR3 contains 14 residues. Germline CDR1 ENHRY, CDR2 SYGVKD. V gave up 2 bases and J gave up 4 bases, with 11 bases separating them. The CDR3 region has the DNA TGTGCCATCAGTGAGAGTCTGGGTGGAGAGACCCAGTACTTC. This sequence encodes CAISESLGGETQYF.

V gene TRBV18 combines with J gene TRBJ2-1, with D possibly being TRBD1 (6 bases). Germline CDR1 is KGHSH and CDR2 is LQKENI. This CDR3 is 15 amino acids long. V was trimmed by 4 bases and J by 3 bases, leaving 13 bases between them. In DNA, the CDR3 is TGTGCCAGCTCACTAAACAGGGTTGGCTACAATGAGCAGTTCTTC. Its translation is CASSLNRVGYNEQFF.

The chain uses TRBV4-2 and TRBJ1-1; D call uncertain. The CDR3 extends over 16 amino acids. The V end lost 0 bases, the J end lost 1 base, and 12 bases lay between the germline ends. Germline V gives CDR1 LGHNA, CDR2 YNFKEQ. CDR3 nucleotides: TGTGCCAGCAGCCAAGATGAGGAGGTCCAGAACACTGAAGCTTTCTTT. Translating gives CASSQDEEVQNTEAFF.

The CDR3 region is CASSPRGKGESYEQYF. The CDR3 DNA sequence: TGTGCCAGCAGCCCGCGAGGGAAGGGAGAGAGCTACGAGCAGTACTTC. The chain employs TRBV7-3 and TRBJ2-7, with TRBD2 as a possible D gene (5 bases). The CDR3 has 16 residues. The V gene's germline CDR1 is SGHTA and CDR2 FQGTGA. V lost 5 bases and J 3 bases, leaving 20 bases between the germline ends.

The V and J genes are TRBV5-1 and TRBJ1-1, with D tentatively TRBD1 (6 bases). Germline CDR1 is SGHRS and CDR2 is YFSETQ. The V and J ends lost 3 bases and 7 bases respectively, with 13 bases between them. The CDR3 is 13 amino acids. The CDR3: CASSSPGQLEAFF. The CDR3, as DNA: TGCGCCAGCAGCTCGCCTGGACAGCTTGAAGCTTTCTTT.

V usage is TRBV27 and J usage is TRBJ1-2; 8 nucleotides match TRBD1. CDR1 is MNHEY, CDR2 SMNVEV, per germline (reference sequence). The CDR3 length is 17 residues. The junction had 12 bases not matched to a gene; V was cut back by 6 bases and J by 0 bases. Here the CDR3 reads CASSRAPGQGPNYGYTF. CDR3 DNA: TGTGCCAGCAGCCGCGCCCCTGGACAGGGCCCTAACTATGGCTACACCTTC.

The rearrangement joins TRBV7-2 to TRBJ2-7, with D uncertain. Trimming took 5 bases from V and 1 from J, leaving 12 bases between them. Germline loops: CDR1 SGHTA, CDR2 FQGNSA. The CDR3 has 14 residues. The DNA of the CDR3 is TGTGCCAGCAGCCCGGCCAGTCGGTCCTACGAGCAGTACTTC. This encodes CASSPASRSYEQYF.

This rearrangement joins TRBV30 to TRBJ1-6; no firm D call. This CDR3 comprises 14 residues. From germline, CDR1 is GTSNPN and CDR2 SVGIG (reference sequence). Trimming shortened V by 1 base and J by 3 bases, and 7 bases separated the two germline ends. CDR3 DNA sequence: TGTGCCTGGAGTGAGTCAATCTATAATTCACCCCTCCACTTT. It is translated as CAWSESIYNSPLHF.

The chain joins TRBV7-2 to TRBJ2-3; 7 positions agree with TRBD2. The CDR3 contains 16 residues. Trimming took 2 bases from V and 0 from J; bases not matched to a gene: 5. Germline V gene sequence: CDR1 SGHTA, CDR2 FQGNSA. The CDR3 here is CASSLFGGGSTDTQYF. CDR3 sequence (DNA): TGTGCCAGCAGCTTATTCGGCGGGGGTAGCACAGATACGCAGTATTTT.

The chain employs TRBV27 and TRBJ2-3; 9 nucleotides match TRBD2. The CDR3 is 17 residues long. V lost 2 bases, J lost 5 bases, and 11 bases stayed unmatched. The germline V gene has CDR1 MNHEY and CDR2 SMNVEV (reference sequence). The CDR3 DNA follows: TGTGCCAGCAGTTTAGGGGGTTGGCGGGGGGGCATAGATACGCAGTATTTT. Translating it yields CASSLGGWRGGIDTQYF.

Written as DNA, the CDR3 is TGCGCCAGCAGCCAGGAAGGGGGACTAGCCTACGAGCAGTACTTC. Translating it yields CASSQEGGLAYEQYF. This chain links TRBV4-1 with TRBJ2-7; 8 bases line up with TRBD2. Germline V gene data show CDR1 as MGHRA and CDR2 as YSYEKL. The CDR3 extends over 15 amino acids. Germline trimming cut 3 bases from V and 2 bases from J; bases unmatched to any gene: 6.

As to this clone: The germline gene is not matched at one end of the junction; a read error may be the cause. The J gene is TRBJ1-1, the V gene TRBV18; D is ambiguous. Germline values: CDR1 KGHSH, CDR2 LQKENI. The CDR3 is 13 amino acids. CDR3 nucleotide sequence: TGTGCCAGCTCAGCACCCGGGCCCGCGGAAGCTTTCTTT. Translated, it gives CASSAPGPAEAFF.

The rearrangement links TRBV7-8 to TRBJ1-2; D is ambiguous. Trimming took off 5 bases at V and 3 bases at J, with 25 bases between the two ends. The CDR3 covers 18 residues. In germline, CDR1 is SGHVS, CDR2 FQNEAQ. CDR3 loop: CASSVRESRAGTHYGYTF. The CDR3 bases are TGTGCCAGCAGCGTTAGGGAGTCGAGGGCAGGCACCCACTATGGCTACACCTTC.

This chain connects TRBV6-2 or TRBV6-3 to TRBJ1-6; 8 bases fit TRBD1. There are 14 residues in the CDR3. Germline assignment: CDR1 MNHEY and CDR2 SVGEGT. V shed 2 bases and J 9 bases; nucleotides not matched to a gene: 3. This CDR3 is CASSYGQGGSPLHF. CDR3 nucleotide sequence: TGTGCCAGCAGTTACGGACAGGGCGGTTCACCCCTCCACTTT.

The chain links TRBV7-2 to TRBJ2-3, with TRBD2 identical over 7 bases. Germline CDR1 SGHTA, CDR2 FQGNSA. The junction had 8 bases not matched to a gene; V was cut back by 6 bases and J by 2 bases. This CDR3 is 15 amino acids long. CDR3 in DNA: TGTGCCAGCAGTCACCAGCGGGGATACACAGATACGCAGTATTTT. It encodes CASSHQRGYTDTQYF.

The genes are TRBV7-2 and TRBJ2-7; 16 positions match TRBD2. Germline V CDR1 and CDR2: SGHTA, FQGNSA. The CDR3 is 18 amino acids. V gave up 1 base and J gave up 0 bases; unmatched junction bases: 3. The CDR3 here is CASSLVGTSGGASYEQYF. The CDR3 DNA is TGTGCCAGCAGCTTAGTGGGGACTAGCGGGGGGGCCTCCTACGAGCAGTACTTC. The variable domain in full, with the rest retrieved from reference TRBV7-2 and TRBJ2-7, is GAGVSQSPSNKVTEKGKDVELRCDPISGHTALYWYRQSLGQGLEFLIYFQGNSAPDKSGLPSDRFSAERTGGSVSTLTIQRTQQEDSAVYLCASSLVGTSGGASYEQYFGPGTRLTVT.

The CDR3 sequence: CASTQVSYGYTF. Written as DNA, the CDR3 is TGTGCCAGCACACAGGTTTCCTATGGCTACACCTTC. The V and J genes are TRBV2 and TRBJ1-2; possible D gene TRBD1, 5 bases. V lost 7 bases and J lost 4, with 10 bases in between. Germline lookup yields CDR1 SNHLY and CDR2 FYNNEI. The length of the CDR3 is 12 residues. The complete variable domain, with remaining parts taken from reference TRBV2 and TRBJ1-2, reads EPEVTQTPSHQVTQMGQEVILRCVPISNHLYFYWYRQILGQKVEFLVSFYNNEISEKSEIFDDQFSVERPDGSNFTLKIRSTKLEDSAMYFCASTQVSYGYTFGSGTRLTVV.

CDR3 nucleotide sequence: TGCGCCAGCAGCCAAATTGGGGACAGGGGATACTATGGCTACACCTTC. It is translated as CASSQIGDRGYYGYTF. The chain employs TRBV4-1 and TRBJ1-2; 10 bases fit TRBD1. This CDR3 has 16 residues. After removal of 2 bases from V and 3 bases from J, the junction contained 6 bases not matched to a gene. The germline CDR1 and CDR2 sequences are MGHRA and YSYEKL.